These 28 T cell receptor beta chains were sequenced from one sample in a study of blood T cell repertoires in COVID-19. The repertoire was sequenced with immunoSEQ multiplex PCR; TCRdb's copy has only in-frame clones and lacks some. The top ten clones hold around 0.6% of a sample with around 470,000 clones, roughly 91% of them seen once. Sequencing was performed on PBMCs or T cells enriched from blood (not recorded which). The receptor source for this set is a man between 18 and 29 years old who had recovered from COVID-19.

The rearrangement joins TRBV2 to TRBJ1-2; D not resolved. CDR3 size: 12 residues. The germline V gene encodes CDR1 SNHLY and CDR2 FYNNEI. The V end lost 1 base, the J end lost 8 bases, and 8 bases lay between the germline ends. The CDR3 region has the DNA TGTGCCAGCAGTGAAGGAGGTGAGGGCTACACCTTC. Protein sequence: CASSEGGEGYTF.

The rearrangement joins TRBV5-8 to TRBJ1-4, with TRBD1 matching over 7 bases. Unmatched junction bases numbered 7, after V lost 2 bases and J lost 0 bases. The CDR3 is 17 residues long. Germline V gives CDR1 SGHTS, CDR2 YDEGEE. CDR3 nucleotide sequence: TGTGCCAGCAGCTTTGGGACAGACTACGCAACTAATGAAAAACTGTTTTTT. Protein product: CASSFGTDYATNEKLFF. The complete variable domain, with remaining parts taken from reference TRBV5-8 and TRBJ1-4, reads EAGVTQSPTHLIKTRGQQATLRCSPISGHTSVYWYQQALGLGLQFLLWYDEGEERNRGNFPPRFSGRQFPNYSSELNVNALELEDSALYLCASSFGTDYATNEKLFFGSGTQLSVL.

V and J are TRBV18 and TRBJ1-1; D is perhaps TRBD1 (6 bases). Deletions cut 3 bases from V and 6 bases from J, with 20 bases between. Germline V gene data show CDR1 as KGHSH and CDR2 as LQKENI. This CDR3 region has 16 residues. In DNA, the CDR3 is TGTGCCAGCTCACCCAAGGGGCTACTAGGGGGAGCTGAAGCTTTCTTT. Amino acids: CASSPKGLLGGAEAFF.

DNA of the CDR3: TGTGCCAGCAGTGAATCTCCGCGGCCGCGTGAAGCTTTCTTT. Translation gives CASSESPRPREAFF. This sequence joins TRBV6-1 and TRBJ1-1; D gene uncertain. The CDR3 covers 14 residues. With 2 bases removed from V and 7 bases from J, the gap between germline ends came to 14 bases. CDR1 is MNHNS and CDR2 is SASEGT in the germline V gene.

The V and J genes are TRBV11-2 and TRBJ2-2; D might be TRBD2 (6 bases). This CDR3 region has 16 residues. Germline CDR1 is SGHAT and CDR2 is FQNNGV. Trimming cost V 2 bases and J 3 bases, with 13 bases left between them. This CDR3 is CASSLRWGGDTGELFF. The DNA for the CDR3 is TGTGCCAGCAGCTTAAGGTGGGGCGGGGACACCGGGGAGCTGTTTTTT. Full variable domain (outside the CDR3, taken from reference TRBV11-2 and TRBJ2-2): EAGVAQSPRYKIIEKRQSVAFWCNPISGHATLYWYQQILGQGPKLLIQFQNNGVVDDSQLPKDRFSAERLKGVDSTLKIQPAKLEDSAVYLCASSLRWGGDTGELFFGEGSRLTVL.

This sequence joins TRBV4-1 and TRBJ1-4; D is uncertain. The CDR3 sequence is 13 residues long. Deletions cut 2 bases from V and 11 bases from J, with 12 bases between. Germline assignment: CDR1 MGHRA and CDR2 YSYEKL. CDR3 coding DNA: TGCGCCAGCAGCCAACTTTTGGTCGGGAAACTGTTTTTT. This translates into CASSQLLVGKLFF.

The chain carries TRBV5-1 and TRBJ2-3; the D gene is possibly TRBD2 (6 bases). This CDR3 is 14 amino acids long. Germline assignment: CDR1 SGHRS and CDR2 YFSETQ. Trimming stripped 3 bases from V and 6 bases from J, with 14 bases between. The CDR3 reads CASSSRTNPDTQYF. The CDR3 DNA reads TGCGCCAGCAGCTCAAGGACTAATCCCGATACGCAGTATTTT.

The CDR3 is CASSPGLRGYNEQFF. The CDR3 DNA reads TGTGCCAGCAGCCCCGGGCTAAGGGGCTACAATGAGCAGTTCTTC. This chain connects TRBV7-8 to TRBJ2-1; D possibly corresponds to TRBD1 (5 bases). This CDR3 comprises 15 residues. CDR1 SGHVS and CDR2 FQNEAQ come from the germline V gene. Between the trimmed V and J ends, which lost 5 bases and 3 bases, there was a span of 14 bases.

This chain uses TRBV12-3 or TRBV12-4 with TRBJ1-5; a possible D gene is TRBD1 (6 bases). This CDR3 has 12 amino acids. Deletions cut 11 bases from V and 5 bases from J, with 13 bases between. The CDR3 reads CAVRAGDQPQHF. The CDR3 DNA sequence: TGTGCCGTGCGGGCAGGGGATCAGCCCCAGCATTTT.

This chain joins TRBV3-1 (or the pseudogene TRBV3-2) and TRBJ1-3; TRBD1 matches 7 bases. After removal of 3 bases from V and 7 bases from J, the junction contained 9 bases not matched to a gene. This CDR3 spans 15 amino acids. From germline, CDR1 is LGHDT and CDR2 YNNKEL (reference sequence). The CDR3 reads CASSHQTGSRNTIYF. DNA for the CDR3: TGTGCCAGCAGCCATCAGACAGGGTCGAGGAACACCATATATTTT.

Points on this clone: Other nucleotide sequences in the sample specify the same CDR3. The J gene is TRBJ2-7, the V gene TRBV6-1, with D possibly matching TRBD1 (6 bases). This CDR3 has 14 residues. Looked up from germline, CDR1 is MNHNS and CDR2 is SASEGT. V was trimmed by 1 base and J by 2 bases, leaving 9 bases between them. CDR3 amino acids: CASSEEQGPYEQYF. DNA for the CDR3: TGTGCCAGCAGTGAAGAACAGGGACCCTACGAGCAGTACTTC.

This chain connects TRBV3-1 (or the pseudogene TRBV3-2) to TRBJ2-2, with 7 bases fitting TRBD2. This CDR3 contains 16 residues. CDR1 is LGHDT, CDR2 YNNKEL, per germline (reference sequence). The V segment lost 3 bases and the J segment 2 bases; nucleotides outside the gene matches: 6. CDR3 protein: CASSHFGGGNTGELFF. In nucleotides, the CDR3 is TGTGCCAGCAGCCATTTTGGCGGGGGTAACACCGGGGAGCTGTTTTTT.

V usage is TRBV2 and J usage is TRBJ1-1; TRBD1 agrees at 9 bases. This CDR3 has 15 amino acids. Germline CDR1 is SNHLY and CDR2 is FYNNEI. V was clipped by 7 bases and J by 0 bases; unmatched bases: 6. The CDR3 spells CASTRTGVMNTEAFF. In DNA form, the CDR3 reads TGTGCCAGCACGCGGACAGGGGTCATGAACACTGAAGCTTTCTTT. Filled out from reference TRBV2 and TRBJ1-1, the complete variable domain reads EPEVTQTPSHQVTQMGQEVILRCVPISNHLYFYWYRQILGQKVEFLVSFYNNEISEKSEIFDDQFSVERPDGSNFTLKIRSTKLEDSAMYFCASTRTGVMNTEAFFGQGTRLTVV.

The gene calls are TRBV7-3 and TRBJ1-6; D call uncertain. Germline CDR1 is SGHTA and CDR2 is FQGTGA. This CDR3 spans 17 amino acids. V gave up 0 bases and J gave up 7 bases, with 16 bases separating them. This CDR3 reads CASSLTPGTGGNSPLHF. CDR3 coding DNA: TGTGCCAGCAGCTTAACCCCCGGCACGGGAGGCAATTCACCCCTCCACTTT.

The chain links TRBV5-6 to TRBJ2-7, with a weak D call TRBD1 (6 bases). Germline CDR1 and CDR2: SGHDT and YYEEEE. Trimming removed 5 bases at V and 5 bases at J, with 20 bases between. The CDR3 loop spans 15 amino acids. The CDR3 reads CASRSMGAGGDEQYF. Written as DNA, the CDR3 is TGTGCCAGCAGGTCGATGGGGGCAGGAGGAGACGAGCAGTACTTC.

This clone was found once. The chain has TRBV2 and TRBJ1-5; TRBD1 might be the D (6 bases). Germline CDR1 and CDR2: SNHLY and FYNNEI. This CDR3 is built from 13 residues. V lost 8 bases and J 4 bases, leaving 12 bases between the germline ends. The CDR3 bases are TGTGCCAGCGGACAGTCGAGAAATCAGCCCCAGCATTTT. Amino acid sequence: CASGQSRNQPQHF.

This clone was observed a single time. The chain employs TRBV15 and TRBJ1-1, with D tentatively TRBD1 (6 bases). Trimming cost V 0 bases and J 5 bases, with 13 bases left between them. The CDR3 has 15 amino acids. CDR1 is LNHNV and CDR2 is YYDKDF in the germline V gene (reference sequence). CDR3 nucleotides: TGTGCCACCAGCAGAGATTACGGGGGGCGGACTGAAGCTTTCTTT. Its translation is CATSRDYGGRTEAFF.

CDR3 sequence reads: CASSLAGRTHEQYF. In DNA form, the CDR3 reads TGTGCCAGCAGCTTAGCGGGCAGAACCCACGAGCAGTACTTC. The chain employs TRBV7-9 and TRBJ2-7; no reliable D call. Looked up from germline, CDR1 is SEHNR and CDR2 is FQNEAQ (reference sequence). CDR3 length: 14 residues. V shed 0 bases and J shed 5 bases, with 11 bases lying between them.

This chain uses TRBV2 with TRBJ2-5, with D possibly TRBD2 on 6 matching bases. CDR1 SNHLY and CDR2 FYNNEI come from the germline V gene. V lost 4 bases and J 7 bases, leaving 19 bases between the germline ends. The CDR3 is 15 amino acids. The DNA for the CDR3 is TGTGCCAGCAGTGGATGGAGACTAGTGGCTGGGACCCAGTACTTC. Its translation is CASSGWRLVAGTQYF.

V usage is TRBV4-1 and J usage is TRBJ1-2, with 7 nucleotides matching TRBD1. Per germline, CDR1 MGHRA and CDR2 YSYEKL. The CDR3 is 15 residues long. Losses at the gene ends were 1 base for V and 4 bases for J; bases not matched to a gene: 6. The CDR3 protein is CASSQGEGGSYGYTF. DNA for the CDR3: TGCGCCAGCAGCCAAGGAGAAGGGGGCAGCTATGGCTACACCTTC.

The genes are TRBV30 and TRBJ2-1, with 14 bases aligning to TRBD2. The trim removed 2 bases at V and 4 bases at J, leaving 7 bases unmatched. This CDR3 is built from 17 residues. CDR1 GTSNPN and CDR2 SVGIG come from the germline V gene (reference sequence). Written as DNA, the CDR3 is TGTGCCTGGAGTTTATGGACTAGCGGGAGGCCTTACAATGAGCAGTTCTTC. Amino acid sequence: CAWSLWTSGRPYNEQFF.

V is TRBV7-8 and J is TRBJ1-2; TRBD1 agrees at 7 bases. CDR3 size: 12 residues. Germline lookup yields CDR1 SGHVS and CDR2 FQNEAQ. J lost 8 bases, V lost 5 bases, and 5 bases had no gene match. The DNA for the CDR3 is TGTGCCAGCAGCCGACAGGGCAAAGGCTACACCTTC. This translates into CASSRQGKGYTF.

The rearrangement joins TRBV11-2 to TRBJ2-1, with 8 bases that match TRBD1. V lost 5 bases, J lost 9 bases, and 3 bases stayed unmatched. Per the germline V gene, CDR1 is SGHAT and CDR2 is FQNNGV. This CDR3 spans 12 amino acids. DNA of the CDR3: TGTGCCAGCAGCCGACAGGGGTCTGAGCAGTTCTTC. Protein sequence: CASSRQGSEQFF.

The V and J genes are TRBV7-9 and TRBJ1-2; D remains unclear. Germline V CDR1 and CDR2: SEHNR, FQNEAQ (reference sequence). With 2 bases removed from V and 2 bases from J, the gap between germline ends came to 9 bases. The CDR3 sequence is 14 residues long. The CDR3, as DNA: TGTGCCAGCAGCTTATCCTCGGGAAACTATGGCTACACCTTC. Encoded protein: CASSLSSGNYGYTF.

The rearrangement uses TRBV3-1 (or the pseudogene TRBV3-2) and TRBJ2-1; TRBD2 aligns across 14 bases. The CDR3 extends over 19 amino acids. Trimming at V came to 4 bases and at J to 4 bases, leaving 12 bases not matched to a gene. Germline CDR1 is LGHDT and CDR2 is YNNKEL (reference sequence). For the CDR3, the DNA is TGTGCCAGCAGCCGACGACTAGCGGGAGGGCCTAGAGCATACAATGAGCAGTTCTTC. This translates into CASSRRLAGGPRAYNEQFF.

This chain joins TRBV19 and TRBJ1-2; 9 nucleotides agree with TRBD1. V lost 4 bases and J lost 4; bases outside the gene matches: 7. Germline V gives CDR1 LNHDA, CDR2 SQIVND (reference sequence). The CDR3 is 15 residues long. The CDR3 region is CASSKTGGAGYGYTF. CDR3 in DNA: TGTGCCAGTAGTAAAACAGGGGGCGCGGGCTATGGCTACACCTTC.

This sequence joins TRBV12-3 or TRBV12-4 and TRBJ1-1, with D unresolved. The CDR3 has 13 amino acids. V was trimmed by 3 bases and J by 5 bases, leaving 10 bases between them. Written as DNA, the CDR3 is TGTGCCAGCAGTTTGAGGACTCAAACTGAAGCTTTCTTT. Amino acid sequence: CASSLRTQTEAFF.

This chain uses TRBV2 with TRBJ2-5, with 9 bases that match TRBD1. V was pared by 7 bases and J by 5 bases, with 8 bases of the junction left unmatched. This CDR3 comprises 14 residues. CDR1 and CDR2 (germline): SNHLY, FYNNEI. The CDR3 sequence: CASTPSDRGETQYF. The CDR3 DNA reads TGTGCCAGCACGCCATCGGACAGGGGTGAGACCCAGTACTTC.